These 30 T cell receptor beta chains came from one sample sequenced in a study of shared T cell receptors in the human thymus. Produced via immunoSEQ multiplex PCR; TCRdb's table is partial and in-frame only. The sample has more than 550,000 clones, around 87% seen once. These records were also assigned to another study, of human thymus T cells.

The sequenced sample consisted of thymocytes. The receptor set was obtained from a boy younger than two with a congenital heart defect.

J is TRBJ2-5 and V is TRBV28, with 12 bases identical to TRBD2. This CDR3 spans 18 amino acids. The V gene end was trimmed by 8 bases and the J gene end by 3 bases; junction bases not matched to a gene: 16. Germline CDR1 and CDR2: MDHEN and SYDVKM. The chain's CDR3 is CASGILLAGGGGKETQYF. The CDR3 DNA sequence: TGTGCCAGCGGGATCCTACTAGCGGGGGGTGGAGGGAAAGAGACCCAGTACTTC.

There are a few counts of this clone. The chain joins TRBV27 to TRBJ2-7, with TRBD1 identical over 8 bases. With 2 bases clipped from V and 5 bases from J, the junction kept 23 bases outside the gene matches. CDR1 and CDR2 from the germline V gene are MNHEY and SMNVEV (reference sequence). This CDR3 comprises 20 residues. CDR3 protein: CASSLKPLAGGRSMGNEQYF. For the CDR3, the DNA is TGTGCCAGCAGTTTAAAACCCCTGGCAGGGGGCCGATCTATGGGCAACGAGCAGTACTTC.

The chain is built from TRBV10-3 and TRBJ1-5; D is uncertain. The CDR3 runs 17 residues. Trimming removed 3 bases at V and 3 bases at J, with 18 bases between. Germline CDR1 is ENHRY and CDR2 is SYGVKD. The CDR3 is CAISDPGYADPNQPQHF. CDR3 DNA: TGTGCCATCAGTGACCCCGGGTATGCAGACCCCAATCAGCCCCAGCATTTT.

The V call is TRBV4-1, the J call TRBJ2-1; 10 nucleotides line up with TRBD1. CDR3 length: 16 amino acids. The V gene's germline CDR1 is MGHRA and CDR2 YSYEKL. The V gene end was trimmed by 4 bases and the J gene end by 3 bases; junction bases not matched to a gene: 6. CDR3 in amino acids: CASSPTGGGNYNEQFF. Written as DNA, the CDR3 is TGCGCCAGCAGCCCGACAGGGGGCGGAAACTACAATGAGCAGTTCTTC.

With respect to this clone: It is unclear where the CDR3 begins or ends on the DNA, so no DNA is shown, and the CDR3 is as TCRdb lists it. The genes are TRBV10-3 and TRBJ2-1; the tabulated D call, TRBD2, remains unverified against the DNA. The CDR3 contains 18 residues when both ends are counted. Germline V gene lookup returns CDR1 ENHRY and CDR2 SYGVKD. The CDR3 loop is CAISVLVASGSYRVISFF.

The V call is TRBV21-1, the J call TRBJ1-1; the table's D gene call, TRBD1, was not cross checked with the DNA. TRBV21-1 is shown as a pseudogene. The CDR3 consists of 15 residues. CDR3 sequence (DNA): TGTGCCAGCAGCAAAGTGGGGGACATGAACACTGAAGCTTTCTTT. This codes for CASSKVGDMNTEAFF.

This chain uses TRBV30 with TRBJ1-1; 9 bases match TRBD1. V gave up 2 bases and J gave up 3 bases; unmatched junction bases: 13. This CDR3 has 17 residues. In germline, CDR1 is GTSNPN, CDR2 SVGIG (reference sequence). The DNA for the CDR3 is TGTGCCTGGAGTTCCGGGACAGGGTGTGTTTCCGACACTGAAGCTTTCTTT. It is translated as CAWSSGTGCVSDTEAFF.

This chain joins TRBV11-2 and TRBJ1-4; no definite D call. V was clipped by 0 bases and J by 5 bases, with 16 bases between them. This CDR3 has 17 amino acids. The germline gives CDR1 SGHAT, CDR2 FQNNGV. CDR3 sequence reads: CASSLDPFRSSNEKLFF. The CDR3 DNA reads TGTGCCAGCAGCTTAGATCCATTTCGCAGTAGCAATGAAAAACTGTTTTTT.

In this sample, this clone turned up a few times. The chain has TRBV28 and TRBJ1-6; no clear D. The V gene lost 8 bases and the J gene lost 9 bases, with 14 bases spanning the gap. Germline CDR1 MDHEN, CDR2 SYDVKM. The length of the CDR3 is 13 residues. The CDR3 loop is CASYPRRSSPLHF. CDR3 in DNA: TGTGCCAGCTATCCGAGGAGGAGTTCACCCCTCCACTTT. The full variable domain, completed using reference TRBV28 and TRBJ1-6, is DVKVTQSSRYLVKRTGEKVFLECVQDMDHENMFWYRQDPGLGLRLIYFSYDVKMKEKGDIPEGYSVSREKKERFSLILESASTNQTSMYLCASYPRRSSPLHFGNGTRLTVT.

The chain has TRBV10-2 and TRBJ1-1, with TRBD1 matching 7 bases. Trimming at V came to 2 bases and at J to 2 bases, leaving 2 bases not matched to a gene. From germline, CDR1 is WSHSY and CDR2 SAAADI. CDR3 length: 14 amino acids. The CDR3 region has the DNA TGCGCCAGCAGTGAGGGGACAGCAAACACTGAAGCTTTCTTT. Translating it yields CASSEGTANTEAFF.

The CDR3 reads CASSVEGSGGAGGGTDTQYF. DNA for the CDR3: TGTGCCAGCAGCGTAGAAGGTAGCGGGGGGGCCGGGGGCGGCACAGATACGCAGTATTTT. The chain is built from TRBV9 and TRBJ2-3, with 11 bases aligning to TRBD2. J lost 1 base, V lost 0 bases, and 13 bases had no gene match. The CDR3 has 20 residues. Germline V gene sequence: CDR1 SGDLS, CDR2 YYNGEE.

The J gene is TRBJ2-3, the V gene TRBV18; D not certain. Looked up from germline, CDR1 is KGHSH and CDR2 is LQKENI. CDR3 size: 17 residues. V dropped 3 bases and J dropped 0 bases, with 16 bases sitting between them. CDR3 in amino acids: CASSPQREAHSTDTQYF. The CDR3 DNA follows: TGTGCCAGCTCACCTCAAAGAGAGGCACACAGCACAGATACGCAGTATTTT.

The CDR3 DNA reads TGCAGCGTGGGCAGTTCCGGGACATACGACAATGAGCAGTTCTTC. Its protein is CSVGSSGTYDNEQFF. The V and J genes are TRBV29-1 and TRBJ2-1; D might be TRBD1 (6 bases). The V and J ends lost 6 bases and 5 bases respectively, with 20 bases between them. This CDR3 comprises 15 residues. Germline values: CDR1 SQVTM, CDR2 ANQGSEA.

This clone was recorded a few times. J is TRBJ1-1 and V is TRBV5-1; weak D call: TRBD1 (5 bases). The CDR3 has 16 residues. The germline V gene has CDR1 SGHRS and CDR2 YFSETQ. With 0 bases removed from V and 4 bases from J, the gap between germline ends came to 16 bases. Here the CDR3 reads CASSLAVGGAGTEAFF. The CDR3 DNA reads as TGCGCCAGCAGCTTGGCCGTTGGAGGGGCGGGCACTGAAGCTTTCTTT.

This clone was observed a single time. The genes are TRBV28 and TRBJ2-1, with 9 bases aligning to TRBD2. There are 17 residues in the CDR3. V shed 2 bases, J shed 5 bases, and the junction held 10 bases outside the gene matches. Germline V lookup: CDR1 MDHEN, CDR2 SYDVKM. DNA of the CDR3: TGTGCCAGCAGTTTACGGGACGGCGGGAGGGGTAACAATGAGCAGTTCTTC. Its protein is CASSLRDGGRGNNEQFF.

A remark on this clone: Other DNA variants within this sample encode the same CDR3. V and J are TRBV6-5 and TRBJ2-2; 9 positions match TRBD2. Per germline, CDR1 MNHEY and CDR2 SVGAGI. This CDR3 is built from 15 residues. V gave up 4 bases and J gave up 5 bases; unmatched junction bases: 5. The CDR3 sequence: CASSSAGGPTGELFF. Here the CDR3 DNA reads TGTGCCAGCAGTTCCGCGGGAGGGCCGACCGGGGAGCTGTTTTTT.

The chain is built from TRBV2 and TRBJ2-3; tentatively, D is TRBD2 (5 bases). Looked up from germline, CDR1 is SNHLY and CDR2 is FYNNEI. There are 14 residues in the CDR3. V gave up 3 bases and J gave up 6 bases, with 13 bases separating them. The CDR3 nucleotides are TGTGCCAGCAGTGAGGCAGGTACGGGGGATACGCAGTATTTT. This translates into CASSEAGTGDTQYF.

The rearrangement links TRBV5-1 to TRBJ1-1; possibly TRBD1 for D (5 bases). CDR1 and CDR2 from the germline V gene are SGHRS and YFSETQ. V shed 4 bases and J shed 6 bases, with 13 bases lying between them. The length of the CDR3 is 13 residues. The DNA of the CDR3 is TGCGCCAGCAGCCGGGGGGGGAAGGCTGAAGCTTTCTTT. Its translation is CASSRGGKAEAFF.

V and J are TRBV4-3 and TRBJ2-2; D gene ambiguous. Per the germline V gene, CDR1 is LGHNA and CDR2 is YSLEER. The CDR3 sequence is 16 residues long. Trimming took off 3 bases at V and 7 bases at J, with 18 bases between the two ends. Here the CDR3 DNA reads TGCGCCAGCAGCCAGGAAGACATCCTCCTGGACGGGGAGCTGTTTTTT. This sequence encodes CASSQEDILLDGELFF.

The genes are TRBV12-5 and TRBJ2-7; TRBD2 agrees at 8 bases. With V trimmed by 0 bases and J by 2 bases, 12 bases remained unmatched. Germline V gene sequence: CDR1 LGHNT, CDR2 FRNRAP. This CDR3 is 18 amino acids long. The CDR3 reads CASGLVPLAGQPAYEQYF. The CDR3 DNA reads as TGTGCTAGTGGTTTGGTACCCCTAGCGGGCCAGCCAGCCTACGAGCAGTACTTC.

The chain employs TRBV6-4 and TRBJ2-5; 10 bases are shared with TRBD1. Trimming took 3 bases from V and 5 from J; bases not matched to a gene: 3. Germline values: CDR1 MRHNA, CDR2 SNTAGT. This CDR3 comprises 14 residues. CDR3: CASSETGGVETQYF. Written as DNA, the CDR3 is TGTGCCAGCAGTGAGACAGGGGGCGTCGAGACCCAGTACTTC.

CDR3 nucleotide sequence: TGTGCCAGCAGTTACTCGTGGAGCGGGAGTTATAACATTCAGTACTTC. Translation gives CASSYSWSGSYNIQYF. This chain uses TRBV6-5 with TRBJ2-4; 8 bases align to TRBD2. There are 16 residues in the CDR3. Germline loops: CDR1 MNHEY, CDR2 SVGAGI. J gave up 7 bases and V 0 bases, and 8 bases lay outside the gene matches.

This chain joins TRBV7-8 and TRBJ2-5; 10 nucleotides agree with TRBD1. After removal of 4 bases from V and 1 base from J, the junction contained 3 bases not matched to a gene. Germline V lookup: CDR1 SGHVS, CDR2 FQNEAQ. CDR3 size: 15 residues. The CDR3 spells CASSSRDRGQETQYF. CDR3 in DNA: TGTGCCAGCAGCTCCCGGGACAGGGGCCAAGAGACCCAGTACTTC.

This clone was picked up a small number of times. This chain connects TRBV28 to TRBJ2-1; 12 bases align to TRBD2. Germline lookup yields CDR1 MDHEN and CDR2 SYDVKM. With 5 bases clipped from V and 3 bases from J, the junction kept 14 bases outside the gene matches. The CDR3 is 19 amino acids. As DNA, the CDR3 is TGTGCCAGCAGTCCACCCGAAAGACTAGCGGGGGTCAACTACAATGAGCAGTTCTTC. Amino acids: CASSPPERLAGVNYNEQFF.

CDR3 in DNA: TGTGCCAGCAGTTTATTAATAGGGGGCGGCGAAAAACTGTTTTTT. This sequence encodes CASSLLIGGGEKLFF. V and J are TRBV28 and TRBJ1-4, with 7 bases lining up with TRBD1. Unmatched junction bases numbered 7, after V lost 1 base and J lost 8 bases. The CDR3 is made up of 15 amino acids. CDR1 is MDHEN, CDR2 SYDVKM, per germline.

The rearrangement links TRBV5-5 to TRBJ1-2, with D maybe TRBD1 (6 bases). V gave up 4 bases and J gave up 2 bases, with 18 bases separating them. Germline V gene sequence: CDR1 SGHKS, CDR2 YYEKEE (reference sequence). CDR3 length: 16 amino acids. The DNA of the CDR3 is TGTGCCAGCAGCATACCCACACGACAGGCGAACTATGGCTACACCTTC. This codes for CASSIPTRQANYGYTF.

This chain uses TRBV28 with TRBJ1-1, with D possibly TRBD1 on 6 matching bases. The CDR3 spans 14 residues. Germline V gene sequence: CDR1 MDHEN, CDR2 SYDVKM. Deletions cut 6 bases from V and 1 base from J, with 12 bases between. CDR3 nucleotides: TGTGCCAGCAGAATAATGACAGGGAACACTGAAGCTTTCTTT. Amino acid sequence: CASRIMTGNTEAFF.

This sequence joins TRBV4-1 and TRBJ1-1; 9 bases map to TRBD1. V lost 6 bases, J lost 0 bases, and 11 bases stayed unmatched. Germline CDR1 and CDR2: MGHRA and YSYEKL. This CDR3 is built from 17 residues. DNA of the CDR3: TGCGCCAGCAGTGGCTTTACAGGGGGCGAACTGAACACTGAAGCTTTCTTT. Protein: CASSGFTGGELNTEAFF.

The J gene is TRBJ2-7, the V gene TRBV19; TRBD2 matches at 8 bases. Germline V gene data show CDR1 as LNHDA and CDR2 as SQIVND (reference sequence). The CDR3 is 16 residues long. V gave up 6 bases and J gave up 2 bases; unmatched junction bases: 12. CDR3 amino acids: CASSQITSGPAYEQYF. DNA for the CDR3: TGTGCCAGTAGCCAGATTACTAGCGGTCCTGCCTACGAGCAGTACTTC.

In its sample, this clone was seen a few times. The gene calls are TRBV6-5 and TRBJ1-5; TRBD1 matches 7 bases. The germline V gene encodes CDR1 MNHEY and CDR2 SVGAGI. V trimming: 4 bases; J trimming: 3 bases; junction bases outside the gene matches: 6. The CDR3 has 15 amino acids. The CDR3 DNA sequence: TGTGCCAGCAGTTTGCGGCAGGGGGTCAATCAGCCCCAGCATTTT. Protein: CASSLRQGVNQPQHF.